The 17 T cell receptor beta chains given below trace back to one sample, sequenced in a study of T cell changes during pregnancy in multiple sclerosis. Profiling relied on immunoSEQ multiplex PCR, and the TCRdb table lists in-frame clones only, not all of them. The sample includes about 59,000 clones, 92% of them seen just once. The sample was peripheral blood, taken in the third trimester of pregnancy. The receptor set was obtained from a female donor in good health, enrolled as a control in a pregnancy study.

J is TRBJ1-6 and V is TRBV5-5; tentative D call: TRBD1 (6 bases). Germline CDR1 is SGHKS and CDR2 is YYEKEE (reference sequence). CDR3 length equals 14 residues. Trimming cost V 1 base and J 9 bases, with 11 bases left between them. The CDR3 DNA is TGTGCCAGCAGCTTGAGGACAGATCTTTCACCCCTCCACTTT. Translating it yields CASSLRTDLSPLHF.

The V and J genes are TRBV4-3 and TRBJ2-7, with 8 bases aligning to TRBD1. V shed 5 bases and J 1 base; nucleotides not matched to a gene: 10. The CDR3 spans 16 residues. CDR1 and CDR2 from the germline V gene are LGHNA and YSLEER. The CDR3 protein is CASSFSGTGESYEQYF. In DNA, the CDR3 is TGCGCCAGCAGCTTTTCCGGGACAGGTGAATCCTACGAGCAGTACTTC.

The chain combines TRBV18 with TRBJ2-2; maybe TRBD2 (5 bases). V shed 3 bases and J shed 2 bases, with 13 bases lying between them. The length of the CDR3 is 16 residues. CDR1 is KGHSH, CDR2 LQKENI, per germline. The CDR3 here is CASSPLREGNTGELFF. The CDR3 region has the DNA TGTGCCAGCTCACCTCTTCGAGAGGGAAACACCGGGGAGCTGTTTTTT.

The CDR3 sequence is CASSPTENYGYTF. DNA of the CDR3: TGTGCCAGCAGTCCGACAGAAAACTATGGCTACACCTTC. This chain uses TRBV27 with TRBJ1-2; D perhaps matches TRBD1 (5 bases). CDR1 and CDR2 (germline): MNHEY, SMNVEV (reference sequence). V was pared by 5 bases and J by 2 bases, with 9 bases between. The CDR3 totals 13 residues.

The V gene is TRBV7-6, the J gene TRBJ2-1; weak D call: TRBD1 (7 bases). The CDR3 extends over 17 amino acids. CDR1 is SGHVS and CDR2 is FNYEAQ in the germline V gene. V gave up 2 bases and J gave up 12 bases, with 26 bases separating them. CDR3 DNA sequence: TGTGCCAGCAGCTTACTCGAACGACAGGGACTGCATGTAGTGCAGTTCTTC. Its protein product is CASSLLERQGLHVVQFF.

This clone was seen more than once but under ten times. The chain employs TRBV7-2 and TRBJ1-1, with D unresolved. CDR1 SGHTA and CDR2 FQGNSA come from the germline V gene. The CDR3 totals 13 residues. V was trimmed by 3 bases and J by 0 bases, leaving 5 bases between them. The CDR3 region is CASSFSVNTEAFF. Written as DNA, the CDR3 is TGTGCCAGCAGCTTTTCAGTGAACACTGAAGCTTTCTTT.

This chain joins TRBV9 and TRBJ2-5, with D perhaps TRBD1 (5 bases). The V gene's germline CDR1 is SGDLS and CDR2 YYNGEE. The CDR3 runs 13 residues. V was clipped by 4 bases and J by 2 bases, with 9 bases between them. CDR3 sequence: CASSPGFQETQYF. In DNA, the CDR3 is TGTGCCAGCAGCCCAGGGTTTCAAGAGACCCAGTACTTC.

V usage is TRBV7-8 and J usage is TRBJ2-1, with D hard to call. Germline V lookup: CDR1 SGHVS, CDR2 FQNEAQ. This CDR3 contains 13 residues. V was shortened by 3 bases and J by 6 bases, with 9 bases between the two germline ends. The CDR3 spells CASSFGLSNEQFF. In DNA, the CDR3 is TGTGCCAGCAGCTTCGGTCTTAGCAATGAGCAGTTCTTC.

The V gene is TRBV6-5, the J gene TRBJ2-2; 8 bases align to TRBD2. V was clipped by 11 bases and J by 4 bases; unmatched bases: 6. The CDR3 loop spans 13 amino acids. Germline CDR1 and CDR2: MNHEY and SVGAGI. CDR3: CAVRLASTGELFF. Written as DNA, the CDR3 is TGTGCCGTCAGACTAGCGAGCACCGGGGAGCTGTTTTTT.

V usage is TRBV6-6 and J usage is TRBJ1-6; the D is unclear. Trimming removed 6 bases from V and 5 bases from J, with 11 bases in between. This CDR3 comprises 14 residues. CDR1 and CDR2 (germline): MNHNY, SVGAGI (reference sequence). The CDR3 DNA is TGTGCCAGCAGAGAAACCCCAGATAATTCACCCCTCCACTTT. Its translation: CASRETPDNSPLHF.

V is TRBV30 and J is TRBJ2-7; TRBD2 matches 7 bases. Trimming took 3 bases from V and 3 from J; bases not matched to a gene: 8. Germline CDR1 is GTSNPN and CDR2 is SVGIG (reference sequence). The CDR3 spans 14 residues. In nucleotides, the CDR3 is TGTGCCTGGAGCCTGGGGGGGGAGGGCTACGAGCAGTACTTC. Translated, it gives CAWSLGGEGYEQYF.

The rearrangement links TRBV11-3 to TRBJ2-1; 9 bases align to TRBD2. Unmatched junction bases numbered 8, after V lost 10 bases and J lost 1 base. Germline V CDR1 and CDR2: SGHNT, YENEEA. This CDR3 contains 15 residues. The CDR3 sequence is CATSGKTISYNEQFF. Here the CDR3 DNA reads TGTGCCACTAGCGGGAAGACGATTTCCTACAATGAGCAGTTCTTC.

The rearrangement links TRBV7-5 to TRBJ1-2. TRBV7-5 is a pseudogene segment. The length of the CDR3 is 15 residues. The CDR3: CVRSSKGRTNYGYTF. CDR3 bases: TGTGTCAGAAGCTCGAAAGGGAGGACAAACTATGGCTACACCTTC.

The chain combines TRBV11-2 with TRBJ2-7; 8 bases agree with TRBD2. Per the germline V gene, CDR1 is SGHAT and CDR2 is FQNNGV. The CDR3 has 15 amino acids. With V trimmed by 5 bases and J by 1 base, 7 bases remained unmatched. The CDR3 here is CASSPGRGGSYEQYF. The CDR3 coding sequence is TGTGCCAGCAGCCCAGGTCGGGGGGGTTCCTACGAGCAGTACTTC.

The chain uses TRBV7-9 and TRBJ1-1; 8 bases match TRBD1. Per the germline V gene, CDR1 is SEHNR and CDR2 is FQNEAQ (reference sequence). Unmatched junction bases numbered 6, after V lost 5 bases and J lost 4 bases. CDR3 size: 14 residues. The CDR3 here is CASSLDRGATEAFF. DNA of the CDR3: TGTGCCAGCAGCCTTGACAGGGGTGCCACTGAAGCTTTCTTT.

The chain recombines TRBV10-3 with TRBJ2-7; 8 positions match TRBD2. With V trimmed by 6 bases and J by 2 bases, 6 bases remained unmatched. This CDR3 is built from 14 residues. The germline V gene encodes CDR1 ENHRY and CDR2 SYGVKD. The CDR3 nucleotides read TGTGCCATCAGGAGCGGGGGTTCGGCCTACGAGCAGTACTTC. Protein: CAIRSGGSAYEQYF.

The chain uses TRBV6-5 and TRBJ1-2; D may be TRBD1 (6 bases). V was trimmed by 7 bases and J by 4 bases, leaving 16 bases between them. This CDR3 region has 14 residues. Germline CDR1 MNHEY, CDR2 SVGAGI. The CDR3 bases are TGTGCCAGCACCCCCGGGGGGGCGGGCTATGGCTACACCTTC. Its translation: CASTPGGAGYGYTF.